The 13 T cell receptor beta chains below were found in one sample sequenced in a study of vaccination effects on CD4 cells after COVID-19. For these TCRs, the target antigens are not known. Libraries were prepared by immunoSEQ multiplex PCR; TCRdb keeps only in-frame clonotypes and omits some of them. In the table there are approximately 78,000 clones, about 81% of which are singletons. ViraFEST expansion of antigen-specific CD4+ T cells with viral peptide pools preceded sequencing. The culture ran for 10 to 11 days, and then CD4+ T cells were isolated. As their vaccination, participants received two doses of either BNT162b2 or mRNA-1273. The sequencing here drew on CD4+ T cells from PBMCs cultured with HCoV-229E spike peptides, taken after COVID-19 vaccination. The receptors derive from a human donor who received a COVID-19 vaccine.

The chain couples TRBV23-1 to TRBJ2-2; a weak D match, TRBD1 (6 bases). TRBV23-1 is assigned to the ORF class and has an uncertain function. Trimming cost V 4 bases and J 5 bases, with 17 bases left between them. There are 16 residues in the CDR3. In DNA, the CDR3 is TGCGCCAGCAGTCTCGCCCAACAGGGATGGACCGGGGAGCTGTTTTTT. Translation: CASSLAQQGWTGELFF.

This rearrangement joins TRBV9 to TRBJ2-2; D unresolved. V was shortened by 0 bases and J by 6 bases, with 6 bases between the two germline ends. The CDR3 is 13 amino acids. The germline V gene has CDR1 SGDLS and CDR2 YYNGEE. CDR3 nucleotide sequence: TGTGCCAGCAGCGTAGCTCAGTCCGGGGAGCTGTTTTTT. It encodes CASSVAQSGELFF.

J is TRBJ1-1 and V is TRBV6-5, with a possible D match to TRBD1 (5 bases). CDR3 size: 15 residues. CDR1 and CDR2 from the germline V gene are MNHEY and SVGAGI. V shed 0 bases and J shed 2 bases, with 10 bases lying between them. The CDR3 region is CASSYSRQINTEAFF. The CDR3 nucleotides read TGTGCCAGCAGTTACTCGCGACAGATAAACACTGAAGCTTTCTTT.

The chain uses TRBV7-9 and TRBJ1-2; the match to TRBD1 covers 7 bases. CDR1 is SEHNR, CDR2 FQNEAQ, per germline (reference sequence). The CDR3 has 14 amino acids. V lost 5 bases to trimming and J lost 6 bases; unmatched junction nucleotides: 9. In DNA, the CDR3 is TGTGCCAGCAGCCTACCGGGACAGACCAATGGCTACACCTTC. Amino acids: CASSLPGQTNGYTF.

The genes are TRBV7-3 and TRBJ2-3; D uncertain. Deletions cut 3 bases from V and 2 bases from J, with 9 bases between. This CDR3 region has 14 residues. Per germline, CDR1 SGHTA and CDR2 FQGTGA. CDR3 in amino acids: CASSFMAVTDTQYF. DNA for the CDR3: TGTGCCAGCAGCTTTATGGCCGTCACAGATACGCAGTATTTT.

Here the CDR3 reads CSVAHRFSSDNEQFF. DNA for the CDR3: TGCAGCGTCGCGCACCGGTTCTCATCAGACAATGAGCAGTTCTTC. The chain couples TRBV29-1 to TRBJ2-1; D gene unclear. Germline V gives CDR1 SQVTM, CDR2 ANQGSEA. V was cut by 6 bases and J by 5 bases, with 20 bases left in between. The CDR3 has 15 residues.

This chain links TRBV7-3 with TRBJ2-5; D gene ambiguous. The V gene's germline CDR1 is SGHTA and CDR2 FQGTGA. The germline V and J ends were trimmed by 3 bases and 5 bases, with 10 bases remaining between them. This CDR3 has 13 residues. Here the CDR3 DNA reads TGTGCCAGCAGCTTCAATATGGGGGAGACCCAGTACTTC. Translation gives CASSFNMGETQYF.

V gene TRBV5-1 combines with J gene TRBJ2-2; 7 nucleotides line up with TRBD1. Germline CDR1 SGHRS, CDR2 YFSETQ. J was trimmed by 1 base and V by 4 bases; bases with no gene match: 4. The CDR3 totals 15 residues. This CDR3 reads CASSMRTGNTGELFF. CDR3 coding DNA: TGCGCCAGCAGCATGCGGACAGGGAACACCGGGGAGCTGTTTTTT. Variable domain in full (rest from reference TRBV5-1 and TRBJ2-2): KAGVTQTPRYLIKTRGQQVTLSCSPISGHRSVSWYQQTPGQGLQFLFEYFSETQRNKGNFPGRFSGRQFSNSRSEMNVSTLELGDSALYLCASSMRTGNTGELFFGEGSRLTVL.

This chain connects TRBV5-1 to TRBJ1-2; maybe TRBD1 (6 bases). Germline values: CDR1 SGHRS, CDR2 YFSETQ. V was clipped by 0 bases and J by 8 bases, with 11 bases between them. CDR3 length equals 13 residues. CDR3 residues: CASSLVQGFGYTF. For the CDR3, the DNA is TGCGCCAGCAGCTTGGTACAGGGATTCGGCTACACCTTC.

The chain employs TRBV5-6 and TRBJ2-3; the D is unclear. The length of the CDR3 is 12 residues. Germline V gene data show CDR1 as SGHDT and CDR2 as YYEEEE. Trimming left V 2 bases short and J 2 bases short, with 3 bases between. CDR3 sequence reads: CASSFPTDTQYF. Written as DNA, the CDR3 is TGTGCCAGCAGCTTTCCCACAGATACGCAGTATTTT.

The V gene is TRBV14, the J gene TRBJ1-1, with a tentative D call TRBD1 (5 bases). The length of the CDR3 is 15 residues. The germline V gene has CDR1 SGHDN and CDR2 FVKESK. The V end was cut by 0 bases, the J end by 6 bases, with 14 bases between. CDR3 sequence reads: CASSQDFGGGAEAFF. Here the CDR3 DNA reads TGTGCCAGCAGCCAAGATTTCGGGGGAGGTGCTGAAGCTTTCTTT.

The chain carries TRBV7-2 and TRBJ2-6; D unclear. The ends were cut back, 1 base at V and 3 bases at J, with 4 bases in the middle. CDR3 length equals 14 residues. Germline V gene sequence: CDR1 SGHTA, CDR2 FQGNSA. CDR3 bases: TGTGCCAGCAGCTTAGTTGATGGGGCCAACGTCCTGACTTTC. Encoded protein: CASSLVDGANVLTF.

This clone was seen once. The CDR3 protein is CASSLDRPYEQYV. The CDR3 DNA follows: TGTGCCAGCAGCTTAGACAGACCGTACGAGCAGTACGTC. The chain joins TRBV11-2 to TRBJ2-7; D is uncertain. Germline-derived CDR1 and CDR2 are SGHAT and FQNNGV. This CDR3 is built from 13 residues. The ends were cut back, 0 bases at V and 4 bases at J, with 7 bases in the middle.